One and the same sample provided the 7 T cell receptor beta chains below, sequenced in a study of blood T cell repertoires in COVID-19. Clones were read by immunoSEQ multiplex PCR, and TCRdb kept only the in-frame ones, dropping some. This repertoire shows 350,000 to 500,000 clones, 70% to 90% found once; its top ten account for roughly 1.4%. Sequencing used PBMCs or T cells enriched from blood (not recorded which). The receptors were sampled from a woman in her late teens or twenties who had been exposed to COVID-19.

CDR3: CASSPTGGEGETQYF. For the CDR3, the DNA is TGTGCCAGCAGCCCTACGGGGGGAGAGGGAGAGACCCAGTACTTC. The rearrangement uses TRBV2 and TRBJ2-5; 7 bases are a match to TRBD2. Germline V CDR1 and CDR2: SNHLY, FYNNEI. CDR3 size: 15 residues. Germline trimming cut 6 bases from V and 4 bases from J; bases unmatched to any gene: 11.

This clone has a single count. This chain connects TRBV29-1 to TRBJ1-1; D unclear. The CDR3 runs to 12 residues. V lost 3 bases and J 7 bases, leaving 12 bases between the germline ends. The germline gives CDR1 SQVTM, CDR2 ANQGSEA. The CDR3 bases are TGCAGCGTTGAGTCGGCAGGCCTTGAAGCTTTCTTT. Translated: CSVESAGLEAFF.

V and J are TRBV15 and TRBJ2-5, with a weak D call TRBD1 (6 bases). This CDR3 comprises 16 residues. The germline V and J ends were trimmed by 3 bases and 0 bases, with 14 bases remaining between them. CDR1 LNHNV and CDR2 YYDKDF come from the germline V gene (reference sequence). The CDR3 sequence: CATSSTQGYNQETQYF. The CDR3 DNA reads TGTGCCACCAGCAGTACACAGGGATATAACCAAGAGACCCAGTACTTC.

The chain carries TRBV3-1 (or the pseudogene TRBV3-2) and TRBJ2-1; D not resolved. The CDR3 spans 12 residues. Germline CDR1 and CDR2: LGHDT and YNNKEL (reference sequence). V was trimmed by 1 base and J by 4 bases, leaving 2 bases between them. The CDR3 DNA reads TGTGCCAGCAGCCAAGCTTACAATGAGCAGTTCTTC. This encodes CASSQAYNEQFF.

The CDR3 here is CASSTTGAEQYF. The CDR3 nucleotides read TGTGCCAGCAGTACGACAGGGGCCGAGCAGTACTTC. The V and J genes are TRBV6-5 and TRBJ2-7, with 8 nucleotides matching TRBD1. The germline gives CDR1 MNHEY, CDR2 SVGAGI. V lost 5 bases and J lost 6; bases outside the gene matches: 3. The CDR3 covers 12 residues.

This clone is a singleton in its sample. The V gene is TRBV6-5, the J gene TRBJ1-3; 8 bases align to TRBD1. Germline V gene lookup returns CDR1 MNHEY and CDR2 SVGAGI. This CDR3 contains 15 residues. V gave up 6 bases and J gave up 3 bases; unmatched junction bases: 7. The CDR3 spells CASRPQGALGNTIYF. Written as DNA, the CDR3 is TGTGCCAGCAGACCTCAGGGGGCGCTTGGAAACACCATATATTTT.

V is TRBV5-6 and J is TRBJ1-2; a weak D match, TRBD1 (6 bases). There are 14 residues in the CDR3. Trimming stripped 1 base from V and 8 bases from J, with 15 bases between. The germline CDR1 and CDR2 sequences are SGHDT and YYEEEE. The CDR3 region is CASSLTGSLPGYTF. In nucleotides, the CDR3 is TGTGCCAGCAGCTTGACAGGGTCACTTCCAGGCTACACCTTC.